A single sample gave rise to the 25 T cell receptor beta chains below, sequenced in a study of blood T cell repertoires in COVID-19. This table comes from immunoSEQ multiplex PCR, and its TCRdb copy is limited to in-frame clones, with some not included. In the table there are over 200,000 clones, about 83% of which are singletons. Sequencing was done on a sample of peripheral blood. These receptors all stem from a woman in her forties or fifties with active or convalescent COVID-19.

V is TRBV4-1 and J is TRBJ2-1; 11 nucleotides agree with TRBD2. This CDR3 is built from 17 residues. Germline V gene lookup returns CDR1 MGHRA and CDR2 YSYEKL. V shed 4 bases and J 0 bases; nucleotides not matched to a gene: 5. CDR3 loop: CASSLMTSGDSYNEQFF. The CDR3 DNA follows: TGCGCCAGCAGCCTCATGACTAGCGGGGACTCCTACAATGAGCAGTTCTTC.

J is TRBJ2-5 and V is TRBV9; unclear D gene. The CDR3 has 15 amino acids. Germline values: CDR1 SGDLS, CDR2 YYNGEE. V was cut by 4 bases and J by 9 bases, with 22 bases left in between. The CDR3, as DNA: TGTGCCAGCAGCTTTAGCCCGGGTGGAACCGACTCCCAGTACTTC. Encoded protein: CASSFSPGGTDSQYF. Variable domain in full (rest from reference TRBV9 and TRBJ2-5): DSGVTQTPKHLITATGQRVTLRCSPRSGDLSVYWYQQSLDQGLQFLIQYYNGEERAKGNILERFSAQQFPDLHSELNLSSLELGDSALYFCASSFSPGGTDSQYFGPGTRLLVL.

This clone appeared a few times. Different DNA sequences within this sample yield the same CDR3. This rearrangement joins TRBV27 to TRBJ1-3; a possible D gene is TRBD1 (5 bases). The germline V and J ends were trimmed by 3 bases and 4 bases, with 10 bases remaining between them. Germline V gives CDR1 MNHEY, CDR2 SMNVEV (reference sequence). The CDR3 covers 14 residues. CDR3 DNA: TGTGCCAGCAGTTTGGGCAGGGCCGGAAACACCATATATTTT. Its translation is CASSLGRAGNTIYF.

The CDR3 is CATSRGRDRRTYEQYV. Written as DNA, the CDR3 is TGTGCCACCAGCAGGGGCCGGGACAGAAGGACCTACGAGCAGTACGTC. This chain connects TRBV15 to TRBJ2-7; 7 bases map to TRBD1. The V gene end was trimmed by 3 bases and the J gene end by 2 bases; junction bases not matched to a gene: 10. This CDR3 has 16 residues. Germline V gene sequence: CDR1 LNHNV, CDR2 YYDKDF (reference sequence).

The rearrangement links TRBV11-2 to TRBJ2-3; 9 nucleotides match TRBD1. The germline CDR1 and CDR2 sequences are SGHAT and FQNNGV. The junction had 11 bases not matched to a gene; V was cut back by 8 bases and J by 2 bases. This CDR3 comprises 16 residues. The chain's CDR3 is CASGPGQGRITDTQYF. CDR3 coding DNA: TGTGCCAGCGGTCCGGGACAGGGAAGGATCACAGATACGCAGTATTTT.

V usage is TRBV28 and J usage is TRBJ1-5, with a possible D match to TRBD1 (6 bases). The CDR3 runs to 17 residues. CDR1 and CDR2 from the germline V gene are MDHEN and SYDVKM. With 1 base removed from V and 4 bases from J, the gap between germline ends came to 17 bases. CDR3 sequence reads: CASSLFDYVTGNQPQHF. The CDR3 region has the DNA TGTGCCAGCAGTTTATTTGATTATGTTACAGGGAATCAGCCCCAGCATTTT.

V usage is TRBV3-1 (or the pseudogene TRBV3-2) and J usage is TRBJ2-4; 10 nucleotides agree with TRBD2. CDR3 length: 19 amino acids. V shed 7 bases and J 1 base; nucleotides not matched to a gene: 16. Looked up from germline, CDR1 is LGHDT and CDR2 is YNNKEL (reference sequence). This CDR3 reads CASTSRPSGGRGAKNIQYF. As DNA, the CDR3 is TGTGCCAGCACTTCCCGGCCTAGCGGGGGTAGAGGGGCCAAAAACATTCAGTACTTC.

In its sample, this clone was seen a few times. The gene calls are TRBV4-1 and TRBJ2-1; a possible D gene is TRBD1 (6 bases). In germline, CDR1 is MGHRA, CDR2 YSYEKL. Trimming stripped 1 base from V and 1 base from J, with 8 bases between. This CDR3 is 15 amino acids long. The CDR3 loop reads CASSQGQGSYNEQFF. For the CDR3, the DNA is TGCGCCAGCAGCCAAGGTCAGGGGTCCTACAATGAGCAGTTCTTC.

The chain joins TRBV3-1 (or the pseudogene TRBV3-2) to TRBJ2-3; TRBD2 agrees at 9 bases. Unmatched junction bases numbered 8, after V lost 1 base and J lost 6 bases. CDR3 length: 16 amino acids. Per the germline V gene, CDR1 is LGHDT and CDR2 is YNNKEL (reference sequence). CDR3 region: CASSQAQTSGGDTQYF. CDR3 sequence (DNA): TGTGCCAGCAGCCAAGCTCAGACTAGCGGTGGGGATACGCAGTATTTT.

This chain connects TRBV2 to TRBJ1-2; D uncertain. Germline loops: CDR1 SNHLY, CDR2 FYNNEI. Trimming pared 3 bases from V and 5 bases from J, leaving 13 bases between. This CDR3 comprises 14 residues. The CDR3 nucleotides are TGTGCCAGCAGTGATAGTAGGGAGGTATATGGCTACACCTTC. Its translation is CASSDSREVYGYTF.

This sequence joins TRBV6-1 and TRBJ1-5; possibly TRBD1 for D (5 bases). The V end lost 1 base, the J end lost 6 bases, and 16 bases lay between the germline ends. The CDR3 has 16 residues. CDR1 MNHNS and CDR2 SASEGT come from the germline V gene. The CDR3 DNA follows: TGTGCCAGCAGTGAAGGTGTTAGGCAGGGTCGTCAGCCCCAGCATTTT. Protein sequence: CASSEGVRQGRQPQHF.

The chain links TRBV5-5 to TRBJ1-2, with a possible D match to TRBD1 (6 bases). CDR3 length: 13 amino acids. V was clipped by 1 base and J by 8 bases, with 12 bases between them. CDR1 is SGHKS and CDR2 is YYEKEE in the germline V gene (reference sequence). The CDR3 sequence: CASSLSQGLGYTF. DNA of the CDR3: TGTGCCAGCAGCTTGTCACAGGGTCTCGGCTACACCTTC. Complete variable domain (other parts from reference TRBV5-5 and TRBJ1-2): DAGVTQSPTHLIKTRGQQVTLRCSPISGHKSVSWYQQVLGQGPQFIFQYYEKEERGRGNFPDRFSARQFPNYSSELNVNALLLGDSALYLCASSLSQGLGYTFGSGTRLTVV.

The CDR3 bases are TGTGCCAGCAGTGAAACCGGCAGGGGGCCAACTGAAGCTTTCTTT. It encodes CASSETGRGPTEAFF. The chain links TRBV25-1 to TRBJ1-1; 8 bases agree with TRBD1. From germline, CDR1 is MGHDK and CDR2 SYGVNS. The CDR3 loop spans 15 amino acids. The J segment lost 5 bases and the V segment lost 2 bases, leaving 7 bases of the junction unmatched.

The chain recombines TRBV6-1 with TRBJ2-7, with D tentatively TRBD1 (6 bases). This CDR3 is built from 15 residues. V shed 0 bases and J shed 4 bases, with 13 bases lying between them. The germline V gene has CDR1 MNHNS and CDR2 SASEGT. The CDR3 sequence: CASSEALGRGYEQYF. The CDR3 DNA sequence: TGTGCCAGCAGTGAAGCGCTTGGCAGGGGTTACGAGCAGTACTTC.

The V call is TRBV28, the J call TRBJ1-2; weak D call: TRBD1 (5 bases). CDR3 length equals 13 residues. Germline loops: CDR1 MDHEN, CDR2 SYDVKM. The V gene lost 6 bases and the J gene lost 2 bases, with 10 bases spanning the gap. DNA of the CDR3: TGTGCCAGCAGACCGGGGGGGAACTATGGCTACACCTTC. This gives the protein CASRPGGNYGYTF.

This clone was counted a few times. This chain uses TRBV10-3 with TRBJ1-2; perhaps TRBD1 as D (5 bases). Between the trimmed V and J ends, which lost 0 bases and 3 bases, there was a span of 11 bases. The CDR3 contains 15 residues. The germline gives CDR1 ENHRY, CDR2 SYGVKD. DNA of the CDR3: TGTGCCATCAGTGAGTCGAACGCCAGGGACTATGGCTACACCTTC. It is translated as CAISESNARDYGYTF.

This rearrangement joins TRBV3-1 (or the pseudogene TRBV3-2) to TRBJ2-1; D is uncertain. Trimming pared 8 bases from V and 3 bases from J, leaving 14 bases between. Germline V gene data show CDR1 as LGHDT and CDR2 as YNNKEL (reference sequence). This CDR3 region has 14 residues. Here the CDR3 DNA reads TGTGCCAGCGTTGGGCCCGGAAGCTACAATGAGCAGTTCTTC. Translating it yields CASVGPGSYNEQFF.

The chain combines TRBV19 with TRBJ1-4; D is unclear. V lost 5 bases to trimming and J lost 7 bases, with 8 bases between them. The CDR3 sequence is 12 residues long. Germline CDR1 is LNHDA and CDR2 is SQIVND (reference sequence). The CDR3 DNA reads as TGTGCCAGTAGTGCGAGGGTTGAAAAACTGTTTTTT. Amino acids: CASSARVEKLFF.

This chain joins TRBV4-2 and TRBJ2-2; 9 bases match TRBD2. The CDR3 loop spans 20 amino acids. Germline values: CDR1 LGHNA, CDR2 YNFKEQ. The V gene end was trimmed by 0 bases and the J gene end by 0 bases; junction bases not matched to a gene: 11. The CDR3 region is CASSQEGTSRKNTNTGELFF. The CDR3 DNA reads TGTGCCAGCAGCCAAGAAGGGACTAGCCGAAAGAATACGAACACCGGGGAGCTGTTTTTT.

This clone was counted only a few times. The CDR3 is CASSGGQGNIQYF. The DNA of the CDR3 is TGTGCCAGCAGTGGAGGACAGGGAAACATTCAGTACTTC. The chain joins TRBV2 to TRBJ2-4; 8 bases are shared with TRBD1. CDR3 length: 13 amino acids. Germline CDR1 and CDR2: SNHLY and FYNNEI. The junction had 2 bases not matched to a gene; V was cut back by 4 bases and J by 6 bases. Combining the CDR3 with reference TRBV2 and TRBJ2-4 gives the whole variable domain EPEVTQTPSHQVTQMGQEVILRCVPISNHLYFYWYRQILGQKVEFLVSFYNNEISEKSEIFDDQFSVERPDGSNFTLKIRSTKLEDSAMYFCASSGGQGNIQYFGAGTRLSVL.

The chain combines TRBV18 with TRBJ1-3; D uncertain. Germline-derived CDR1 and CDR2 are KGHSH and LQKENI. The CDR3 runs 15 residues. The V and J ends lost 2 bases and 0 bases respectively, with 8 bases between them. The CDR3 sequence is CASSPITGSGNTIYF. CDR3 bases: TGTGCCAGCTCACCAATAACTGGCTCTGGAAACACCATATATTTT.

V usage is TRBV6-5 and J usage is TRBJ1-3; D call uncertain. V gave up 0 bases and J gave up 4 bases, with 13 bases separating them. Per germline, CDR1 MNHEY and CDR2 SVGAGI. The CDR3 is made up of 16 amino acids. The chain's CDR3 is CASSYSPVSGGNTIYF. In DNA, the CDR3 is TGTGCCAGCAGTTACTCCCCGGTTTCAGGCGGAAACACCATATATTTT.

The chain joins TRBV18 to TRBJ1-4; TRBD1 matches 8 bases. V was clipped by 1 base and J by 8 bases; unmatched bases: 9. The CDR3 has 16 amino acids. From germline, CDR1 is KGHSH and CDR2 LQKENI. CDR3 loop: CASSPRTDRAGEKLFF. CDR3 bases: TGTGCCAGCTCACCACGAACGGACAGGGCTGGGGAAAAACTGTTTTTT. Supplemented by reference TRBV18 and TRBJ1-4, the full variable domain reads NAGVMQNPRHLVRRRGQEARLRCSPMKGHSHVYWYRQLPEEGLKFMVYLQKENIIDESGMPKERFSAEFPKEGPSILRIQQVVRGDSAAYFCASSPRTDRAGEKLFFGSGTQLSVL.

This chain connects TRBV3-1 (or the pseudogene TRBV3-2) to TRBJ1-1; D gene uncertain. V lost 2 bases and J 1 base, leaving 8 bases between the germline ends. This CDR3 region has 14 residues. Germline V gene sequence: CDR1 LGHDT, CDR2 YNNKEL (reference sequence). CDR3 loop: CASSQLEGNTEAFF. CDR3 nucleotides: TGTGCCAGCAGCCAACTTGAGGGGAACACTGAAGCTTTCTTT.

V usage is TRBV5-5 and J usage is TRBJ2-5, with TRBD2 identical over 8 bases. The germline V gene has CDR1 SGHKS and CDR2 YYEKEE (reference sequence). The CDR3 is 16 residues long. The V gene end was trimmed by 1 base and the J gene end by 0 bases; junction bases not matched to a gene: 5. As DNA, the CDR3 is TGTGCCAGCAGCTTGTTACCTAGCGGGTACCAAGAGACCCAGTACTTC. Its translation is CASSLLPSGYQETQYF.